One TCR beta chain is described in this entry. V shed 0 bases and J 5 bases; nucleotides not matched to a gene: 5. This CDR3 is 15 amino acids long. The germline CDR1 and CDR2 sequences are SGHDT and YYEEEE. This entry is derived from a study of T-cell reconstitution after alpha-beta-depleted transplantation in children. Unique molecular identifiers were used to barcode this TCRbeta library. One entry per CDR3 protein, called by TCRdb with MiXCR from the PCR reads. The sample has a few hundred thousand distinct CDR3 sequences; 10% are singletons. This sample comprised PBMCs from the stem cell graft donor, obtained from the stem cell graft. This chain joins TRBV5-6 and TRBJ2-7; 10 bases map to TRBD2. The sequence was obtained from a human donor who donated a stem cell graft to a child with acute lymphoblastic leukemia. Here the CDR3 DNA reads TGTGCCAGCAGCTTGGAGAGCGGGAGGGCAGACGAGCAGTACTTC. It encodes CASSLESGRADEQYF.